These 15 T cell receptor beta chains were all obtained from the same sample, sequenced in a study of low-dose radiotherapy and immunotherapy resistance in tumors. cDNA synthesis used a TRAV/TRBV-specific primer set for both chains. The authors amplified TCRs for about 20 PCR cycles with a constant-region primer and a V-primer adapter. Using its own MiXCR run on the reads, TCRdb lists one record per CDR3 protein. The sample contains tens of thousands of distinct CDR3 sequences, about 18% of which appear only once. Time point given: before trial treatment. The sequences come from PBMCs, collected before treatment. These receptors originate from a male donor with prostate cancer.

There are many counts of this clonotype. The CDR3, as DNA: TGTGCCAGCAGCTTCATGGATCAGCCCCAGCATTTT. As protein: CASSFMDQPQHF. This sequence joins TRBV7-9 and TRBJ1-5; D is ambiguous. CDR1 and CDR2 from the germline V gene are SEHNR and FQNEAQ (reference sequence). The CDR3 runs 12 residues. The ends were cut back, 3 bases at V and 5 bases at J, with 5 bases in the middle.

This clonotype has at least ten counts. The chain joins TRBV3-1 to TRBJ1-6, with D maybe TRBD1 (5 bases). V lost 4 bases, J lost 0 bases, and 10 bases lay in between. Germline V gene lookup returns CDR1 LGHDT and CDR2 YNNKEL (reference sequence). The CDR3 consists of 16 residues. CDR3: CASSPGRSSYNSPLHF. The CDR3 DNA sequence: TGTGCCAGCAGCCCGGGACGGAGCTCCTATAATTCACCCCTCCACTTT.

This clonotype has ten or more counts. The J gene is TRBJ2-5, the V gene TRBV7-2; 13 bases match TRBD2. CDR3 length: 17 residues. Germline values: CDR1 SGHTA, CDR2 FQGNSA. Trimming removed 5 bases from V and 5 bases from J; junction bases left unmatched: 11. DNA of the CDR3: TGTGCCAGCAGCCACGGACTAGCGGGGGCGCGGGGGGAGACCCAGTACTTC. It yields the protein CASSHGLAGARGETQYF. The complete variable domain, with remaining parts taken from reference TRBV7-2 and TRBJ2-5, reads GAGVSQSPSNKVTEKGKDVELRCDPISGHTALYWYRQSLGQGLEFLIYFQGNSAPDKSGLPSDRFSAERTGGSVSTLTIQRTQQEDSAVYLCASSHGLAGARGETQYFGPGTRLLVL.

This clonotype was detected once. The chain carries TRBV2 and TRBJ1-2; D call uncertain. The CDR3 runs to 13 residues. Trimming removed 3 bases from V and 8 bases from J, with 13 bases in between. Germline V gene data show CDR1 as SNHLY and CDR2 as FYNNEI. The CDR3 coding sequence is TGTGCCAGCAGTGAGCCTAACGTAGGGGGCTACACCTTC. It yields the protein CASSEPNVGGYTF.

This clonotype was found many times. The CDR3 region has the DNA TGCGCCAGCAGCCTAATTGAGGGGGGGCTGGACGAGCAGTACTTC. This encodes CASSLIEGGLDEQYF. The gene calls are TRBV5-1 and TRBJ2-7, with D tentatively TRBD2 (7 bases). V was clipped by 4 bases and J by 5 bases, with 19 bases between them. The CDR3 contains 15 residues. Germline lookup yields CDR1 SGHRS and CDR2 YFSETQ.

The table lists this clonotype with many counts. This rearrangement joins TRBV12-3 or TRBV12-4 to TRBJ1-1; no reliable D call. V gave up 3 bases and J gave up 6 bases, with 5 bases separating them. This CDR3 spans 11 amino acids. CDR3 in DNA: TGTGCCAGCAGTTTTATGTCTGAAGCTTTCTTT. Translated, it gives CASSFMSEAFF.

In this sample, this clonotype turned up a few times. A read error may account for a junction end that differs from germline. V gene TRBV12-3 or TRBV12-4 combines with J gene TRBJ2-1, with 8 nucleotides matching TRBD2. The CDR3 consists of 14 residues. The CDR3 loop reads CASSIGGAHKEQFF. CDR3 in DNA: TGTGCCAGCAGCATCGGGGGGGCGCACAAAGAGCAGTTCTTC.

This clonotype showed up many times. Here the CDR3 reads CASISTGWQTQYF. The CDR3 nucleotides are TGTGCCAGCATCTCGACCGGGTGGCAGACCCAGTACTTC. The J gene is TRBJ2-5, the V gene TRBV3-1; D gene uncertain. The CDR3 spans 13 residues. Trimming cost V 7 bases and J 6 bases, with 15 bases left between them. Germline V gives CDR1 LGHDT, CDR2 YNNKEL (reference sequence).

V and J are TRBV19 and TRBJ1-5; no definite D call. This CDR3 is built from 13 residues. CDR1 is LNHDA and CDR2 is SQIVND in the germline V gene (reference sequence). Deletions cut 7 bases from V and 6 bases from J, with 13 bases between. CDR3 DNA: TGTGCCAGTACCCCACAAGAGCTTCAGCCCCAGCATTTT. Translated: CASTPQELQPQHF.

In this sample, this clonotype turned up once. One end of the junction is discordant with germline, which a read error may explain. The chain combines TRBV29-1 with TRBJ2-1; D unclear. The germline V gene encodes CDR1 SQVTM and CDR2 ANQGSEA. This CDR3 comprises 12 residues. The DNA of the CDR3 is TGCAGCGTTGCAGACGGGTACAATGAGGAGTTCTTC. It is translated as CSVADGYNEEFF.

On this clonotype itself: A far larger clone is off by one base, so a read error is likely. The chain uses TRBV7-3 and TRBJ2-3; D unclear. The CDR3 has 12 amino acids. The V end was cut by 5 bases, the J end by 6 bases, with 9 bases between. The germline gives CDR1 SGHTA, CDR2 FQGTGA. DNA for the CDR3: TGTGCCAGCAGCCCCGGGCCGGATACGCAGTATTTT. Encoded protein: CASSPGPDTQYF.

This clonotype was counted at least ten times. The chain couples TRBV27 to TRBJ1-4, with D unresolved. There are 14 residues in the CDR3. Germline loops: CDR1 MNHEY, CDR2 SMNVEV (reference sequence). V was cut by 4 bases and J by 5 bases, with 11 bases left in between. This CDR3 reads CASSSGGRNEKLFF. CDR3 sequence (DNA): TGTGCCAGCAGTTCCGGAGGCCGGAATGAAAAACTGTTTTTT.

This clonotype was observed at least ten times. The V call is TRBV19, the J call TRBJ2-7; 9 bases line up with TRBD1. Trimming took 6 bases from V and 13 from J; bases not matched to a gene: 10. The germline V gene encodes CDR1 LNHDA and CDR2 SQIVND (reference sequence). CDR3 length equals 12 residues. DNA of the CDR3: TGTGCCAGTAGGGGGCCGGGACAGGGCGCCTACTTC. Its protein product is CASRGPGQGAYF. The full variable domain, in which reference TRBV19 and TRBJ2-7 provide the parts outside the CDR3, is DGGITQSPKYLFRKEGQNVTLSCEQNLNHDAMYWYRQDPGQGLRLIYYSQIVNDFQKGDIAEGYSVSREKKESFPLTVTSAQKNPTAFYLCASRGPGQGAYFGPGTRLTVT.

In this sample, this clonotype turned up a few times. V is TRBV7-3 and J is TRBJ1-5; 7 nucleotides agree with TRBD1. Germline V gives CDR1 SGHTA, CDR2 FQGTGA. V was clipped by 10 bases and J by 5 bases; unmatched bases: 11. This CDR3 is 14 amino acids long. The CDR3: CATGRLGQHQPQHF. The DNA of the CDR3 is TGTGCCACCGGGCGATTGGGACAGCATCAGCCCCAGCATTTT.

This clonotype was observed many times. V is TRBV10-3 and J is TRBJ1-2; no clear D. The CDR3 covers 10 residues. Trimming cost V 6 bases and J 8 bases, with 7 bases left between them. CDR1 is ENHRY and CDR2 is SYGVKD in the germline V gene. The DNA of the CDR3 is TGTGCCATCAGGGGCGACGGCTACACCTTC. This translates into CAIRGDGYTF.